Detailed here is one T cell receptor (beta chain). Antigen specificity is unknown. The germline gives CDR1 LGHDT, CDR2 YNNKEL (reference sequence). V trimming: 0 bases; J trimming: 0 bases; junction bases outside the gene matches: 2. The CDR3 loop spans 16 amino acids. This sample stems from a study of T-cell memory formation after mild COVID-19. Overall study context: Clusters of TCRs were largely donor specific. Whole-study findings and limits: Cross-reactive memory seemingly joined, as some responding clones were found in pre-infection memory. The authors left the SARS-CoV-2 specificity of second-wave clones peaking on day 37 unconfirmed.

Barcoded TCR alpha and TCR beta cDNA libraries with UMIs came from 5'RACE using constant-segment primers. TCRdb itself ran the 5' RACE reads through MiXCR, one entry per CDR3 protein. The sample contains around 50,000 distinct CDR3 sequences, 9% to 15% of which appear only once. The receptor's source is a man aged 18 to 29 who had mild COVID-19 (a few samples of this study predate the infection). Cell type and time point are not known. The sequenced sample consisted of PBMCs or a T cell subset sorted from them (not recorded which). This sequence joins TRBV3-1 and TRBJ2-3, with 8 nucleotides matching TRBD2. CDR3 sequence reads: CASSQEASGSTDTQYF. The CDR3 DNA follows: TGTGCCAGCAGCCAAGAGGCTAGCGGGAGCACAGATACGCAGTATTTT.